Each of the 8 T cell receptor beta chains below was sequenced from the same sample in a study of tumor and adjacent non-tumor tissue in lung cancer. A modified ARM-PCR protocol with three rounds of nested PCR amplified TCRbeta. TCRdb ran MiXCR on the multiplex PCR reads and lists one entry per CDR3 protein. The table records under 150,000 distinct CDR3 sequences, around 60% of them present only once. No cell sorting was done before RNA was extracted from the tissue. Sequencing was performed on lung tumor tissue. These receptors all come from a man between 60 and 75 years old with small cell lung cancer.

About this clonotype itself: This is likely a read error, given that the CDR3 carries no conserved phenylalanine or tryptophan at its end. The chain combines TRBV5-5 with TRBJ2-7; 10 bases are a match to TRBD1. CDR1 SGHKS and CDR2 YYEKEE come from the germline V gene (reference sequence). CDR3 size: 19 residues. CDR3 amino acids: CASSFGGPLPGTGAYEQYL. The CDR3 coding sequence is TGCGCCAGCAGCTTTGGTGGGCCTCTCCCCGGGACAGGGGCCTACGAGCAGTACTTA.

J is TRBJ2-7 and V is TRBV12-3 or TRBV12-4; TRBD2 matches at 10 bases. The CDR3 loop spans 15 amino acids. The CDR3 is CASRNISGRPLRADV. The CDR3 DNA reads TGTGCCAGCAGAAATATTAGCGGGAGGCCCCTACGAGCAGACGTC.

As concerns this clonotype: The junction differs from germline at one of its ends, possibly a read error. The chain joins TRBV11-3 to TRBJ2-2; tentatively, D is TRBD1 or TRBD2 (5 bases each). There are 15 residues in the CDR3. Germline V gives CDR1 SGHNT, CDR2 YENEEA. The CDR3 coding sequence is TGTGCCAGCAGCATTTACTGGAGCGGCACCGGGGCGCTGTTTTTT. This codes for CASSIYWSGTGALFF.

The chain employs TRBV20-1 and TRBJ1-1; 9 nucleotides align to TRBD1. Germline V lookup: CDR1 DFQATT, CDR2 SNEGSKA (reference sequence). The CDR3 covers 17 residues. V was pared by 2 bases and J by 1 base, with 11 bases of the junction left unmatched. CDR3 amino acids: CSARPREGQGQNTEAFF. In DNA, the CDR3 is TGCAGTGCTAGACCCCGAGAGGGACAGGGCCAGAACACTGAAGCTTTCTTT.

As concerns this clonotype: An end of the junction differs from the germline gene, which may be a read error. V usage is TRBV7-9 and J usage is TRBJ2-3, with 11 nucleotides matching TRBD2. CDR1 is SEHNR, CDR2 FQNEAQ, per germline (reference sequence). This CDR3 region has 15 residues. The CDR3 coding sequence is TGTGCCAGCAACTTAGCGGGAGGGCCGGGAGATACACGGTATTTT. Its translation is CASNLAGGPGDTRYF.

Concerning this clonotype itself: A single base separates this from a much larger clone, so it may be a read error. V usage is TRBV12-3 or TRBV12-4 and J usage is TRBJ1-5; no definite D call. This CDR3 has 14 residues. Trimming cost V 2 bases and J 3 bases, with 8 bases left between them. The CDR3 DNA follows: TGTGCCAGCAGTTTACTAGGTACCAATCAGCCCCAGCATTTT. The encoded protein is CASSLLGTNQPQHF.

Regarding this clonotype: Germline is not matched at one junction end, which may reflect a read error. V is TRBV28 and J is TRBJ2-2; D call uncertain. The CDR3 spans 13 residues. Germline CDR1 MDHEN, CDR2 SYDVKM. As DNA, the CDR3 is TGTGCCAGCTGTTTAGACCCTTACGGGGAGCTGTTTTTT. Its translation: CASCLDPYGELFF.

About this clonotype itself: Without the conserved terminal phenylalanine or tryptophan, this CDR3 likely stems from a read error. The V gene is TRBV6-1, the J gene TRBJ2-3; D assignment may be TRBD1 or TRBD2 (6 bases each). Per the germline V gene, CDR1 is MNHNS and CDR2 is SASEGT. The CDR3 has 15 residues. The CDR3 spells CASSEGGYSRDTQYL. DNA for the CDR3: TGTGCCAGCAGCGAGGGGGGCTATAGCAGAGATACGCAGTATCTT.